This record looks at one T cell receptor (beta chain) sequence and its context. The antigen remains undetermined. The study ran its PCR with 60 Vbeta and 13 Jbeta primers. Profiled with immunoSEQ multiplex PCR; TCRdb holds only in-frame clones, not every one. Among some 78,000 clones listed, about four fifths were seen once. This CDR3 has 15 residues. Germline V CDR1 and CDR2: MNHNY, SVGAGI (reference sequence). V gave up 5 bases and J gave up 1 base, with 12 bases separating them. The sample is drawn from a study of cytomegalovirus exposure and HLA in healthy donors. Regarding the study as a whole: Specific recognition of CMV antigens was confirmed in vitro for three chains (all CMV-associated).

Material: PBMCs. The V gene is TRBV6-6, the J gene TRBJ2-1; D is perhaps TRBD1 (5 bases). This clonotype originated in a man aged 45 to 65 in good health and CMV-seropositive. The CDR3 sequence is CASSIQDPSYNEQFF. The CDR3 region has the DNA TGTGCCAGCAGTATACAGGACCCATCCTACAATGAGCAGTTCTTC.